Each of the 17 T cell receptor beta chains below was sequenced from the same sample in a study of blood T cell repertoires in COVID-19. Measured with immunoSEQ multiplex PCR; TCRdb has only the in-frame clones, and not every one. The sample lists some 16,000 clones, about 88% seen once, with 10% to 13% in the top ten. Material: peripheral blood. These TCRs come from a man older than 75 with acute or convalescent COVID-19.

The rearrangement uses TRBV19 and TRBJ1-4; 9 bases are a match to TRBD1. CDR1 is LNHDA, CDR2 SQIVND, per germline (reference sequence). V shed 1 base, J shed 7 bases, and the junction held 1 base outside the gene matches. The CDR3 loop spans 14 amino acids. CDR3 nucleotides: TGTGCCAGTAGTATAGGACAGGGGGGTGAAAAACTGTTTTTT. It encodes CASSIGQGGEKLFF.

This clone was detected a few times. The gene calls are TRBV5-1 and TRBJ2-7, with 7 bases identical to TRBD1. Germline-derived CDR1 and CDR2 are SGHRS and YFSETQ. The CDR3 has 15 residues. V lost 6 bases to trimming and J lost 3 bases; unmatched junction nucleotides: 12. The CDR3 loop reads CASTPGGTGDYEQYF. CDR3 nucleotides: TGCGCCAGCACCCCAGGTGGAACAGGGGACTACGAGCAGTACTTC.

V and J are TRBV4-2 and TRBJ1-5, with 7 bases lining up with TRBD1. Germline V gene data show CDR1 as LGHNA and CDR2 as YNFKEQ. The CDR3 loop spans 13 amino acids. V lost 5 bases and J lost 6; bases outside the gene matches: 4. CDR3 bases: TGTGCCAGCAGCATTTCAGGGGGTCAGCCCCAGCATTTT. It codes for CASSISGGQPQHF.

In this sample, this clone turned up a few times. The CDR3 DNA reads TGTGCCAGCAGCCAAGATTACCTAGCGGCTAACACCGGGGAGCTGTTTTTT. Protein product: CASSQDYLAANTGELFF. The chain carries TRBV3-1 (or the pseudogene TRBV3-2) and TRBJ2-2; 7 bases match TRBD2. The V gene's germline CDR1 is LGHDT and CDR2 YNNKEL (reference sequence). V lost 0 bases and J lost 2; bases outside the gene matches: 6. CDR3 length: 17 amino acids.

The J gene is TRBJ1-1, the V gene TRBV3-1 (or the pseudogene TRBV3-2), with D hard to call. With 1 base removed from V and 5 bases from J, the gap between germline ends came to 14 bases. Germline lookup yields CDR1 LGHDT and CDR2 YNNKEL (reference sequence). CDR3 length: 15 residues. CDR3 bases: TGTGCCAGCAGCCAAGTACGGGGTTTGGGGACTGAAGCTTTCTTT. Encoded protein: CASSQVRGLGTEAFF.

V gene TRBV2 combines with J gene TRBJ2-7, with 9 bases identical to TRBD1. The CDR3 is 14 residues long. Germline V CDR1 and CDR2: SNHLY, FYNNEI. The junction had 9 bases not matched to a gene; V was cut back by 5 bases and J by 7 bases. This CDR3 reads CASSWGQGLGEQYF. The CDR3 nucleotides read TGTGCCAGCAGTTGGGGACAGGGCTTGGGGGAGCAGTACTTC.

The genes are TRBV30 and TRBJ2-2; 7 nucleotides align to TRBD1. Germline loops: CDR1 GTSNPN, CDR2 SVGIG (reference sequence). Unmatched junction bases numbered 3, after V lost 1 base and J lost 7 bases. The CDR3 totals 13 residues. CDR3 loop: CAWSAQGVGELFF. CDR3 nucleotides: TGTGCCTGGAGTGCCCAGGGGGTCGGGGAGCTGTTTTTT. Looking up the rest from reference TRBV30 and TRBJ2-2 gives the full variable domain: SQTIHQWPATLVQPVGSPLSLECTVEGTSNPNLYWYRQAAGRGLQLLFYSVGIGQISSEVPQNLSASRPQDRQFILSSKKLLLSDSGFYLCAWSAQGVGELFFGEGSRLTVL.

The V and J genes are TRBV11-2 and TRBJ1-3, with D perhaps matching TRBD1 (6 bases). Germline assignment: CDR1 SGHAT and CDR2 FQNNGV. With 3 bases removed from V and 3 bases from J, the gap between germline ends came to 12 bases. The CDR3 is 15 residues long. This CDR3 reads CASSFGGGGGNTIYF. In nucleotides, the CDR3 is TGTGCCAGCAGCTTTGGCGGGGGCGGTGGAAACACCATATATTTT.

The CDR3 sequence: CASSEVGVRTF. In DNA form, the CDR3 reads TGTGCCAGCAGTGAGGTGGGAGTTCGCACCTTC. The genes are TRBV6-1 and TRBJ1-2; D not resolved. Germline CDR1 MNHNS, CDR2 SASEGT. V was clipped by 3 bases and J by 13 bases, with 12 bases between them. This CDR3 region has 11 residues.

DNA of the CDR3: TGTGCCAGCAGTGAATCAGCAGGGCCTTCTGGAAACACCATATATTTT. It specifies CASSESAGPSGNTIYF. This sequence joins TRBV25-1 and TRBJ1-3, with D tentatively TRBD1 (5 bases). The CDR3 spans 16 residues. CDR1 and CDR2 from the germline V gene are MGHDK and SYGVNS. Trimming pared 1 base from V and 1 base from J, leaving 11 bases between.

This sequence joins TRBV7-8 and TRBJ1-3; possibly TRBD1 for D (6 bases). The V gene lost 1 base and the J gene lost 2 bases, with 6 bases spanning the gap. The CDR3 is made up of 14 amino acids. Germline V gene sequence: CDR1 SGHVS, CDR2 FQNEAQ. CDR3 amino acids: CASSLDRAGNTIYF. CDR3 in DNA: TGTGCCAGCAGCTTAGACAGGGCTGGAAACACCATATATTTT. The variable domain in full, completed from reference TRBV7-8 and TRBJ1-3, reads GAGVSQSPRYKVAKRGQDVALRCDPISGHVSLFWYQQALGQGPEFLTYFQNEAQLDKSGLPSDRFFAERPEGSVSTLKIQRTQQEDSAVYLCASSLDRAGNTIYFGEGSWLTVV.

This chain connects TRBV5-4 to TRBJ2-1; D gene ambiguous. This CDR3 region has 13 residues. The germline CDR1 and CDR2 sequences are SGHNT and YYREEE (reference sequence). V was cut by 4 bases and J by 0 bases, with 5 bases left in between. This CDR3 reads CASSIGSYNEQFF. The CDR3 DNA is TGTGCCAGCAGCATCGGCTCCTACAATGAGCAGTTCTTC. The full variable domain, its missing parts supplied by reference TRBV5-4 and TRBJ2-1, is ETGVTQSPTHLIKTRGQQVTLRCSSQSGHNTVSWYQQALGQGPQFIFQYYREEENGRGNFPPRFSGLQFPNYSSELNVNALELDDSALYLCASSIGSYNEQFFGPGTRLTVL.

This rearrangement joins TRBV27 to TRBJ1-2; TRBD1 agrees at 8 bases. V was clipped by 6 bases and J by 2 bases; unmatched bases: 11. The CDR3 loop spans 16 amino acids. Germline CDR1 reads MNHEY; CDR2 reads SMNVEV (reference sequence). CDR3 amino acids: CASRALDRGRNYGYTF. Written as DNA, the CDR3 is TGTGCCAGCAGAGCCCTCGACAGGGGCCGCAACTATGGCTACACCTTC.

The rearrangement uses TRBV6-5 and TRBJ2-5, with D perhaps matching TRBD2 (6 bases). Trimming left V 11 bases short and J 2 bases short, with 18 bases between. The length of the CDR3 is 14 residues. Germline V gene sequence: CDR1 MNHEY, CDR2 SVGAGI. CDR3 DNA sequence: TGTGCCTCGCGTCTAGCGACATCACAAGAGACCCAGTACTTC. Its translation: CASRLATSQETQYF.

The chain uses TRBV30 and TRBJ1-1; TRBD1 is a possible D gene (5 bases). Looked up from germline, CDR1 is GTSNPN and CDR2 is SVGIG (reference sequence). CDR3 length: 12 amino acids. With 5 bases removed from V and 2 bases from J, the gap between germline ends came to 9 bases. This CDR3 reads CAWGRGNTEAFF. The CDR3 DNA reads as TGTGCCTGGGGAAGGGGAAACACTGAAGCTTTCTTT.

This clone came up a few times. The V gene is TRBV3-1 (or the pseudogene TRBV3-2), the J gene TRBJ1-1; TRBD1 aligns across 9 bases. CDR1 is LGHDT, CDR2 YNNKEL, per germline (reference sequence). V was clipped by 3 bases and J by 5 bases; unmatched bases: 4. This CDR3 has 14 amino acids. The CDR3 sequence: CASSQGTGITEAFF. CDR3 bases: TGTGCCAGCAGCCAGGGGACAGGGATTACTGAAGCTTTCTTT.

V gene TRBV3-1 (or the pseudogene TRBV3-2) combines with J gene TRBJ2-5; 13 bases align to TRBD2. Germline V lookup: CDR1 LGHDT, CDR2 YNNKEL (reference sequence). The ends lost 7 bases at V and 0 bases at J; junction bases unmatched: 5. The CDR3 spans 16 residues. In nucleotides, the CDR3 is TGTGCCAGCAACCGACTAGCGGGGGGTTACCAAGAGACCCAGTACTTC. Translation: CASNRLAGGYQETQYF.